This T cell receptor (beta chain) was documented in a study of blood T cell repertoires in COVID-19. Study information: From the United States, Italy and Spain came samples of acute and convalescent COVID-19.

Everyone who took part was roughly 18 to 89 years old, and they came from 20 to 25 US areas. Participant reports of clinical history set cohort assignment. In the study's own analysis: Amplification of reference gene primers provided the estimated nucleated cell counts. This table comes from immunoSEQ multiplex PCR, and its TCRdb copy is limited to in-frame clones, with some not included. Clone size and the V and J calls come from that table; the DNA yielded D and trimming. The table has more than 400,000 clones, about 90% seen once. Trimming took off 8 bases at V and 3 bases at J, with 11 bases between the two ends. CDR3 length: 13 amino acids.

The receptor comes from a young man who had recovered from COVID-19. The chain carries TRBV12-3 or TRBV12-4 and TRBJ1-5, with D perhaps TRBD1 (6 bases). Sequencing input: PBMCs or T cells enriched from blood (not recorded which). The CDR3 nucleotides read TGTGCCAGCCAAGGACAGTACAATCAGCCCCAGCATTTT. It specifies CASQGQYNQPQHF.